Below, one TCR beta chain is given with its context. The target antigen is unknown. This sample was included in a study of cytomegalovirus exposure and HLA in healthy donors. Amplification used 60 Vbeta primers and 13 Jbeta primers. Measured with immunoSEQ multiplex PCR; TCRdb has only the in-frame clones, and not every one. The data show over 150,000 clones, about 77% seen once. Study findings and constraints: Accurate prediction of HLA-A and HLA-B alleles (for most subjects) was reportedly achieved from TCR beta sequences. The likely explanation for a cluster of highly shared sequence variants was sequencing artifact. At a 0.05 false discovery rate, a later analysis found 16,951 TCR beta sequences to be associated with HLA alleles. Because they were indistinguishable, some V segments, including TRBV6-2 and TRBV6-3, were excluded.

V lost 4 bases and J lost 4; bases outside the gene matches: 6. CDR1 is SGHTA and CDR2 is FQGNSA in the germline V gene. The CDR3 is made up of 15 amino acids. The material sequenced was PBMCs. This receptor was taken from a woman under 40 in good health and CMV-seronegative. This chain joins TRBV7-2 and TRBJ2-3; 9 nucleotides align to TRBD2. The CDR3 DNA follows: TGTGCCAGCAGCTCGCCTAGCGGGGTGGCAGATACGCAGTATTTT. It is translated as CASSSPSGVADTQYF.